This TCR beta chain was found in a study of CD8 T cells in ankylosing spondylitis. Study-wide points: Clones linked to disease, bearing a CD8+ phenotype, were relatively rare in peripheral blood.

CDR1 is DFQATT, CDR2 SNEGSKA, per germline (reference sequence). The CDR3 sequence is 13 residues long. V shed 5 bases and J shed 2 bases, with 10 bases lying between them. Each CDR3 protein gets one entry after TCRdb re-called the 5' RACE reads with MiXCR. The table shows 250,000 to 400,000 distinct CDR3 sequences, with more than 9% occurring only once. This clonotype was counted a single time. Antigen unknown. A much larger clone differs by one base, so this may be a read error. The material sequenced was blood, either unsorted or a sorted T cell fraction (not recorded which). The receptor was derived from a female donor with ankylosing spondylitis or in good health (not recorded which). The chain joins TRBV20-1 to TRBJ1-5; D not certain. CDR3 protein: CSARPLGNQPQHF. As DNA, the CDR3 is TGCAGTGCTCGTCCACTGGGCAATCAGCCCCAGCATTTT.